This record looks at one T cell receptor (beta chain) sequence and its context. V was cut by 4 bases and J by 11 bases, with 15 bases left in between. The germline gives CDR1 SGHRS, CDR2 YFSETQ. The CDR3 runs 13 residues. This specimen belongs to a study of T cell changes during pregnancy in multiple sclerosis. The assay was immunoSEQ multiplex PCR, and TCRdb's table has in-frame clones only and misses some. The repertoire holds over 70,000 clones, with just under 95% as singletons. The sequence was obtained from a female donor with multiple sclerosis, enrolled in a pregnancy study. The sequenced sample was peripheral blood, obtained in the first trimester of pregnancy. The J gene is TRBJ1-4, the V gene TRBV5-1, with D possibly being TRBD1 (6 bases). As DNA, the CDR3 is TGCGCCAGCAGCGGGGGCCGGGACCCGAAACTGTTTTTT. Translation: CASSGGRDPKLFF.